This T cell receptor (beta chain) was sequenced in a study of T-cell memory formation after mild COVID-19 (dated by TCRdb to the early 2020s). Notes on the research overall: TCR sequence clusters from the two donors were largely donor specific. T-cell clones expanding and contracting after mild COVID-19 in two donors were tracked by longitudinal TCRalpha and TCRbeta repertoire sequencing. The cohort was made up of two young adult volunteers, one female and one male, who were previously healthy.

Including the terminal cysteine and phenylalanine, the CDR3 comprises 14 residues. The kept DNA is CDR3 alone, 42 bases in frame from the first base. V was cut back by 6 bases and J by 2 bases, leaving a gap of 13 bases between them. CDR1 is given as MNHEY and CDR2 as SVGAGI, both from the germline V gene. In the case of this clonotype: What this receptor recognizes is not known. It has no much larger one-base neighbor in the sample; base qualities were not kept.

The reads were generated on an Illumina NovaSeq 6000. Using 5'RACE with constant-segment primers, TCRalpha and TCRbeta cDNA libraries were constructed, with sample barcodes and unique molecular identifiers added in the process. RNA was extracted from every sample with Trizol reagent. Library amplification was performed in two PCR steps, and a second sample barcode and Illumina TruSeq adapters were introduced in the second step. Sequencing of the libraries was done on an Illumina NovaSeq, producing 2 x 150 bp paired-end reads. Per the original workflow: Reads were demultiplexed and collapsed into UMI-guided consensus sequences with migec v1.2.7. Using mixcr v2.1.11, UMI consensuses were aligned to TRA and TRB V and J templates and then assembled into clonotypes. A clonotype was counted as expanded or contracted only when both edgeR and NoisET called the clonotype significant, with the noise models trained on biological replicates. For edgeR calls, a false discovery rate-adjusted p below 0.01 and a log2 fold-change threshold of 1 were applied. PCA with hierarchical clustering of max-normalized trajectories of the 1000 most abundant clonotypes was used as exploratory dynamics analysis. Separately sequenced CD4+ and CD8+ repertoires were used to assign the CD4 or CD8 phenotype of responding clones. TCRdb reran the public reads through fastp at Q25 and MiXCR, keeping productive beta chains. Merged by CDR3 protein, the rows form single entries marked with the most common genes and DNA. These V and J calls rely on TCRdb rather than the paper's analysis. The table for this sample lists hundreds of thousands of distinct CDR3 sequences; over 15% of them were counted only once. The ten biggest clones cover 7.5% to 9.5% of the sample.

Broad study findings and their caveats: Only a couple of mild cases were covered by the study, and larger cohorts that include severe cases with pre-infection samples were considered necessary. Clones that contracted from day 15 to 85 showed balanced CD4/CD8 phenotypes, whereas a second wave of clones that expanded from day 15 to 37 leaned towards CD4+. SARS-CoV-2 specificity was not confirmed for the second-wave clones peaking on day 37. Some responding clones were detected in pre-infection memory, which suggested that pre-existing cross-reactive memory T cells had joined the SARS-CoV-2 response. Contracting CD4+ clones were located mainly in the CM and EM memory subsets, whereas CD8+ clones were found to be enriched in EMRA.

PBMCs were isolated by Ficoll-Paque density gradient centrifugation. The sequenced sample consisted of PBMCs or a T cell subset sorted from them (not recorded which). The receptor chain draws on TRBV6-5 and TRBJ1-2; the best D guess is TRBD1, with 6 bases matching. The sequence derives from an adult woman who had mild COVID-19 (a few samples of this study predate the infection). The sample titles of this study are shuffled in the database, so cell type and time point are left out; the donor was told from shared clones. The CDR3 reads as follows: CASRRTTGNYGYTF. DNA sequence: TGTGCCAGCAGAAGAACGACAGGCAACTATGGCTACACCTTC.